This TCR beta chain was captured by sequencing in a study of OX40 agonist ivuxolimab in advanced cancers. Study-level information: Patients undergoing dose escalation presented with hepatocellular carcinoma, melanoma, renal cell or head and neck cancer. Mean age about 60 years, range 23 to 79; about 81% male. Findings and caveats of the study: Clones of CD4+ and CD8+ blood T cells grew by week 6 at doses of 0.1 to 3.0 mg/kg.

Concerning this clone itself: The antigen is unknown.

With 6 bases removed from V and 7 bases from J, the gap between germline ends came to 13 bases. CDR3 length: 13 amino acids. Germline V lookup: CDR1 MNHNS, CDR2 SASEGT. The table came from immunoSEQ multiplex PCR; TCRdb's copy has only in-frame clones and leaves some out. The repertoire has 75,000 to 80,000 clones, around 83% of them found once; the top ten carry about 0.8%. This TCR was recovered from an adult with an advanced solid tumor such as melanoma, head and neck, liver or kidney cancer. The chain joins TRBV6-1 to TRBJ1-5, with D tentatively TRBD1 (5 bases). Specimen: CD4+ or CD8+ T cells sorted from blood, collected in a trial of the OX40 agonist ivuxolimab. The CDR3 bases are TGTGCCAGCAGGAGGGGCGGAGGGCAGCCCCAGCATTTT. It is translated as CASRRGGGQPQHF.